The present T cell receptor (beta chain) was sequenced within a study of beta chain features in type 1 diabetes. Across the study: The patient and healthy donor groups were comparable for age, gender and cell yields. Whole-study results and caveats: Across patients, naive, central memory and Treg TCRB repertoires exhibited apparently greater similarity than was observed across healthy donors. Shorter TCRB CDR3s, moderately but significantly so, marked every one of the four CD4+ subsets in Type 1 diabetes patients.

As every portion of the isolated RNA was reverse transcribed, the sequencing read expressed TCRB transcripts. The data were produced by immunoSEQ multiplex PCR, yet TCRdb's version contains in-frame clones alone and is incomplete. The sample shows around 250,000 clones, approximately 24% of them seen only once. Germline values: CDR1 LNHNV, CDR2 YYDKDF (reference sequence). V was clipped by 9 bases and J by 0 bases; unmatched bases: 3. This CDR3 contains 13 residues. Concerning this clone itself: Its antigen is not identified.

The sequence came from a woman between 25 and 40 years old with type 1 diabetes. Sequenced input: naive CD4+ T cells from blood. V gene TRBV15 combines with J gene TRBJ2-3; 7 bases map to TRBD1. The DNA of the CDR3 is TGTGCCACGAGGGGGCTCAGCACAGATACGCAGTATTTT. Protein sequence: CATRGLSTDTQYF.